This note documents a single T cell receptor beta chain sequence. This specimen belongs to a study of T cells in Graves' hyperthyroidism and ophthalmopathy. Trimming pared 6 bases from V and 4 bases from J, leaving 14 bases between. The CDR3 loop spans 14 amino acids. Germline CDR1 reads MGHRA; CDR2 reads YSYEKL. TCR beta CDR3 regions were amplified from RNA. During a first-round RT-PCR of the TCR CDR3, the HTBI primer set was used. TCRdb analysed the multiplex PCR reads with MiXCR anew, one entry per CDR3 protein. This repertoire shows approximately 640,000 distinct CDR3 sequences, 17% found once; its top ten account for around 15%. Together with thyroid ultrasound, orbital computed tomography, serum thyroxine and TRAb, clinical symptoms were used for diagnoses.

The specimen was blood. The chain joins TRBV4-1 to TRBJ2-3, with D possibly matching TRBD1 (5 bases). This clonotype originated in a man aged 50 to 59 with Graves' hyperthyroidism. The CDR3 reads CASSSYRGADTQYF. The CDR3 nucleotides read TGCGCCAGCAGTTCTTATAGGGGTGCAGATACGCAGTATTTT.